A selection of T cell receptor beta chains follows, all from one sample in a study of T cells expressing NK-cell markers. TCRdb reanalyzed the 5' RACE reads, giving one entry per CDR3 protein sequence and no DNA. This listing includes 200,000 to 300,000 distinct CDR3 sequences. The material sequenced was blood T cells: a sorted CD56 or NKG2C T cell subset, CD4+ or CD8+ T cells, or bulk PBMC T cells (not recorded which). The receptor set was obtained from a woman between 18 and 70 years old in good health. Each CDR3 is given with its conserved first and last residue.

TRBV5-4	TRBJ2-1	CASTLGGQADNEQFF
TRBV20-1	TRBJ2-5	CSAGGRLSGGSQETQYF
TRBV9	TRBJ2-5	CASSERSAGRGETQYF
TRBV6-2/TRBV6-3	TRBJ2-1	CASSELAAKMGGQFF
TRBV18	TRBJ2-5	CASSPRDAWRAQETQYF
TRBV12-3/TRBV12-4	TRBJ1-4	CASSLRQHFEKLFF
TRBV5-1	TRBJ2-1	CASSLVAGDQFF
TRBV7-8	TRBJ1-2	CASSLESGLFGGDGYTF
TRBV19	TRBJ1-1	CASSGSQRGTEAFF
TRBV5-1	TRBJ1-4	CASSTRPGANEKLFF
TRBV29-1	TRBJ2-3	CSVVGGASDTQYF
TRBV3-1	TRBJ1-5	CASSQGGYGYSNQPQHF
TRBV12-5	TRBJ1-5	CASGLDLGQPQHF
TRBV4-3	TRBJ2-2	CASSQVGATGELFF
TRBV7-2	TRBJ1-1	CASSFAGVDTEAFF
TRBV7-8	TRBJ2-7	CASGTGVGGYEQYF
TRBV7-9	TRBJ2-1	CASSMYRPQVVDEQFF
TRBV6-2/TRBV6-3	TRBJ1-1	CASSFWTLTGTEAFF
TRBV6-2/TRBV6-3	TRBJ2-3	CASEGLAVDTQYF
TRBV7-2	TRBJ2-3	CASSPGTSRADTQYF
TRBV20-1	TRBJ1-2	CSASTGDNYGYTF
TRBV20-1	TRBJ2-7	CSALLGALSYEQYF
TRBV7-2	TRBJ1-3	CASSQGPGNTIYF
TRBV5-1	TRBJ2-7	CASSLSPAGYEQYF
TRBV12-3/TRBV12-4	TRBJ1-1	CASSLGVGLNTEAFF
TRBV10-3	TRBJ1-5	CAIRAQGANQPQHF
TRBV6-1	TRBJ2-3	CASSQIAGGVTDTQYF
TRBV4-3	TRBJ1-1	CASSQGGPNTEAFF
TRBV11-2	TRBJ2-5	CASSVTSGAQETQYF
TRBV5-1	TRBJ2-7	CASSWGLADYEQYF
TRBV3-1	TRBJ1-3	CASSLATGGSSGNTIYF
TRBV23-1	TRBJ2-1	CASSQSRGEQGAGDEQFF
TRBV7-9	TRBJ2-3	CASSLRGSTDTQYF
TRBV7-2	TRBJ2-1	CATPHSAAVLQFF
TRBV20-1	TRBJ2-1	CSARTPTSGRTNEQFF
TRBV24-1	TRBJ2-5	CATSDLHHFGLETQYF
TRBV20-1	TRBJ1-2	CSASVGRMHGYTF
TRBV7-2	TRBJ1-1	CASSLGVGRTEAFF
TRBV21-1	TRBJ2-1	CANARPGIGEQFF
TRBV7-3	TRBJ2-7	CASSPNPASGRYEQYF
TRBV6-1	TRBJ2-2	CASRRGGADTGELFF
TRBV6-2/TRBV6-3	TRBJ2-1	CASSRQRTGILNEQFF
TRBV5-1	TRBJ2-2	CASTPNAGSGELFF
TRBV29-1	TRBJ1-1	CSVSLVVGTEAFF
TRBV3-1	TRBJ1-4	CASSPFSHEKLFF
TRBV5-7	TRBJ2-5	CASSLNSEETQYF
TRBV12-3/TRBV12-4	TRBJ2-1	CASSFPGPGRNEQFF
TRBV5-5	TRBJ1-1	CASSLKGVGEAFF
TRBV20-1	TRBJ2-2	CSASARGELFF
TRBV7-2	TRBJ1-4	CASSFAGRVGEKLFF
TRBV5-1	TRBJ2-4	CASSLAPSGQGNIQYF
TRBV29-1	TRBJ2-7	CSVRASGSYEQYF
TRBV7-9	TRBJ2-7	CASSFEGKGSYEQYF
TRBV20-1	TRBJ1-5	CSARMSGNQPQHF
TRBV27	TRBJ2-3	CASTPRDRGADTQYF
TRBV5-1	TRBJ1-6	CASSLHQANSPLHF